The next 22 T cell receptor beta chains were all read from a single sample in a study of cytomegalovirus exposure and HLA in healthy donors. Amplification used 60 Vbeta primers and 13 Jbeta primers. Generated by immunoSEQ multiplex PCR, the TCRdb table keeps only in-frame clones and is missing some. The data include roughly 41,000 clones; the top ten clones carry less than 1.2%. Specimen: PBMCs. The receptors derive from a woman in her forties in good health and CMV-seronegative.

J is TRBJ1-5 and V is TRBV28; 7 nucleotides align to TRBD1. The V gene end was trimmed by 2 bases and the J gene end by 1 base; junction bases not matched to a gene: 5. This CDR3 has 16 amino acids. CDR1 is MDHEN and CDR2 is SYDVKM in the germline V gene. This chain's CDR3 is CASSLGGTESNQPQHF. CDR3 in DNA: TGTGCCAGCAGTTTAGGTGGGACAGAGAGCAATCAGCCCCAGCATTTT.

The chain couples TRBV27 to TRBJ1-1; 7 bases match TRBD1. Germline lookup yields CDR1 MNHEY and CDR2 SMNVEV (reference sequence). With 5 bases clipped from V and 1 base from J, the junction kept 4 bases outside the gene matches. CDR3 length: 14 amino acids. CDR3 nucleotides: TGTGCCAGCAGTCGACAGGGAGCGAACACTGAAGCTTTCTTT. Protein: CASSRQGANTEAFF.

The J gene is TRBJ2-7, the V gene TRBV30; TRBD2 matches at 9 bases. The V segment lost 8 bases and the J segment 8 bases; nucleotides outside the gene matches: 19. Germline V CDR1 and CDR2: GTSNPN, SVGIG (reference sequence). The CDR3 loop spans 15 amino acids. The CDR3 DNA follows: TGTGCCGGGACAAACTTGGGGCTAGCGGGACCCAAGCAGTACTTC. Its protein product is CAGTNLGLAGPKQYF.

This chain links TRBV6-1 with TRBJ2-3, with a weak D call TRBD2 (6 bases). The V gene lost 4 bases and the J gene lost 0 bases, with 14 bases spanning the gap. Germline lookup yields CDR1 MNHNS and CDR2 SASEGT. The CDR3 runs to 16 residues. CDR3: CASSGERVPSTDTQYF. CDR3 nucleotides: TGTGCCAGCAGTGGCGAGCGGGTCCCTAGCACAGATACGCAGTATTTT.

In DNA form, the CDR3 reads TGCAGCGTTCCTGGACAGGGGGCAACTAATGAAAAACTGTTTTTT. It translates to CSVPGQGATNEKLFF. The genes are TRBV29-1 and TRBJ1-4, with 10 bases matching TRBD1. Germline loops: CDR1 SQVTM, CDR2 ANQGSEA. The trim removed 5 bases at V and 0 bases at J, leaving 3 bases unmatched. The CDR3 has 15 residues.

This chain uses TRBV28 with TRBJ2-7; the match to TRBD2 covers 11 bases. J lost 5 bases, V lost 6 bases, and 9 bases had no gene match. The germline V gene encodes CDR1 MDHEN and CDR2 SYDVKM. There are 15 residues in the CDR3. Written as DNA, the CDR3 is TGTGCCAGCAGGGCGGGACTAGCGGCCGTCCACGAGCAGTACTTC. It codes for CASRAGLAAVHEQYF. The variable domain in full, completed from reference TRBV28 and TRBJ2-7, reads DVKVTQSSRYLVKRTGEKVFLECVQDMDHENMFWYRQDPGLGLRLIYFSYDVKMKEKGDIPEGYSVSREKKERFSLILESASTNQTSMYLCASRAGLAAVHEQYFGPGTRLTVT.

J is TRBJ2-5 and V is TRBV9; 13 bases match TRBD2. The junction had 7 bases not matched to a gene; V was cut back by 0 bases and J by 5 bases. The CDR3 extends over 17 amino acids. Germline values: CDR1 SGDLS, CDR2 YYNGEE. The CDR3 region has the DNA TGTGCCAGCAGCGTAGGGACTAGCGGGAGCGGGGGGGAGACCCAGTACTTC. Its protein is CASSVGTSGSGGETQYF.

The CDR3 protein is CASSSGQGAGAKNIQYF. The CDR3 nucleotides read TGCGCCAGCAGCTCTGGACAGGGGGCGGGGGCCAAAAACATTCAGTACTTC. The chain employs TRBV5-1 and TRBJ2-4; 11 bases are shared with TRBD1. The V gene end was trimmed by 3 bases and the J gene end by 1 base; junction bases not matched to a gene: 6. Germline CDR1 SGHRS, CDR2 YFSETQ. There are 17 residues in the CDR3.

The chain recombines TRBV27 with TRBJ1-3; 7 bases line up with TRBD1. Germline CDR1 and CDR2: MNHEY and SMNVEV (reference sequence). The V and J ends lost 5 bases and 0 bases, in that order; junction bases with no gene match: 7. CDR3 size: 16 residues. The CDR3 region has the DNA TGTGCCAGCAGTCCTCGACAGGGCCTCTCTGGAAACACCATATATTTT. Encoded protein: CASSPRQGLSGNTIYF.

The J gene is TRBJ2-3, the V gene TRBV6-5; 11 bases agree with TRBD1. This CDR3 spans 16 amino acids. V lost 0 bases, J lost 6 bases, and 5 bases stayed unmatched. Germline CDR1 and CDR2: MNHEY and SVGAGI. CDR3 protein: CASSYSGQGGSDTQYF. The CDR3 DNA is TGTGCCAGCAGTTACTCGGGACAGGGGGGATCGGATACGCAGTATTTT.

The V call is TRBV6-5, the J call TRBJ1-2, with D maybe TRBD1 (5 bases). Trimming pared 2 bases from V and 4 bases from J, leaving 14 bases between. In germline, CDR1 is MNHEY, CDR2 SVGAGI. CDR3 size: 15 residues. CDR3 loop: CASSYPRGGRYGYTF. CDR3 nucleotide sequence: TGTGCCAGCAGTTACCCCCGGGGGGGTCGCTATGGCTACACCTTC.

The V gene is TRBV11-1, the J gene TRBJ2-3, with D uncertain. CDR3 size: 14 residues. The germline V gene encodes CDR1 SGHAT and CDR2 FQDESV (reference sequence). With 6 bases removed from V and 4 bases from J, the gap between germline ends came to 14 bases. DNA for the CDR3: TGTGCCAGCAGTCTTAGCCAGCACGCAGATACGCAGTATTTT. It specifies CASSLSQHADTQYF.

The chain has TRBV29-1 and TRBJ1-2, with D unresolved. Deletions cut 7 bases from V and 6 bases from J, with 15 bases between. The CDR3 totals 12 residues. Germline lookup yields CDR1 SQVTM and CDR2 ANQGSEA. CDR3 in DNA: TGCAGCGCTCGCGGAGAGATTCATGGCTACACCTTC. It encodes CSARGEIHGYTF. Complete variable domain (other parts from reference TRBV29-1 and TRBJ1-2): SAVISQKPSRDICQRGTSLTIQCQVDSQVTMMFWYRQQPGQSLTLIATANQGSEATYESGFVIDKFPISRPNLTFSTLTVSNMSPEDSSIYLCSARGEIHGYTFGSGTRLTVV.

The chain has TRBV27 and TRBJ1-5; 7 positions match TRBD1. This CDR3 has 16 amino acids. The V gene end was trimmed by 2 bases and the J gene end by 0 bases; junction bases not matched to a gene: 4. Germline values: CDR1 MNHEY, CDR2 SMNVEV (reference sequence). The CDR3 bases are TGTGCCAGCAGTTTAAGGGGGCCGTATAGCAATCAGCCCCAGCATTTT. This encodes CASSLRGPYSNQPQHF.

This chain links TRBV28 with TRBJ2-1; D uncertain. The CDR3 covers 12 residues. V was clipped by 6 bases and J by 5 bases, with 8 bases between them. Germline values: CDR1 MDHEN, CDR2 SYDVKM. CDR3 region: CASSPVDNEQFF. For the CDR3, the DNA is TGTGCCAGCAGCCCGGTGGACAATGAGCAGTTCTTC.

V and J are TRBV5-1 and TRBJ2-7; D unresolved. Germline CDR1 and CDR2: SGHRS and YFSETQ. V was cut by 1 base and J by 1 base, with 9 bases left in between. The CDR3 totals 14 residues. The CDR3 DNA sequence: TGCGCCAGCAGCTTGAGTGCCAGTTCCTACGAGCAGTACTTC. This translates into CASSLSASSYEQYF.

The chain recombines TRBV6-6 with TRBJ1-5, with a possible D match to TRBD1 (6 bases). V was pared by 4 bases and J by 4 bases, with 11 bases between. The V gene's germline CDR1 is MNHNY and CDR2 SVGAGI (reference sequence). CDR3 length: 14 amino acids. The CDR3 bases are TGTGCCAGCAGTTTCCCGAGGGGGAATCAGCCCCAGCATTTT. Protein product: CASSFPRGNQPQHF.

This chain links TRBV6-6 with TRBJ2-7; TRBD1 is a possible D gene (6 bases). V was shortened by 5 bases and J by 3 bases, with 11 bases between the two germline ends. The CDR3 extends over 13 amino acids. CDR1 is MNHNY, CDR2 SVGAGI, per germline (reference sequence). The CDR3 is CASSRTGNYEQYF. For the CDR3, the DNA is TGTGCCAGCAGTAGAACAGGGAACTACGAGCAGTACTTC.

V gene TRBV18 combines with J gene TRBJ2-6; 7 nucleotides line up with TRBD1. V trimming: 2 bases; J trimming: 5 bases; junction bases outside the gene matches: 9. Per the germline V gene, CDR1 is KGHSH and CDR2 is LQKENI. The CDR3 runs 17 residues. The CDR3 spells CASSPRITTGWANVLTF. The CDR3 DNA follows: TGTGCCAGCTCACCAAGGATCACGACAGGGTGGGCCAACGTCCTGACTTTC.

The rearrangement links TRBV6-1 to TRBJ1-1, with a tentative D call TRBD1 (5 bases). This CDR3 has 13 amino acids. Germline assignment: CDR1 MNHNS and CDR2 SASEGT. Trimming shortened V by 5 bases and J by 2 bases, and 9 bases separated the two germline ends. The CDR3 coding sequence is TGTGCCAGCAGTTGGCAGGGAAACACTGAAGCTTTCTTT. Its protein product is CASSWQGNTEAFF.

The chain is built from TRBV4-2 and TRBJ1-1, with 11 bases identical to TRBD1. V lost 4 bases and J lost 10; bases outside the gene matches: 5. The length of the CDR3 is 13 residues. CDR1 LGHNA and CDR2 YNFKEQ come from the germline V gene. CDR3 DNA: TGTGCCAGCAGCCCTTCCGGGACAGGGGGAGCTTTCTTT. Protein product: CASSPSGTGGAFF.

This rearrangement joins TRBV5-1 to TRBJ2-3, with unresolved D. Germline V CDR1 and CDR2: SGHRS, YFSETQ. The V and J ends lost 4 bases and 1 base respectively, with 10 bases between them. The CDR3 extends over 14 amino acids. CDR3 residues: CASSRNTGTDTQYF. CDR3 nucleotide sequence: TGCGCCAGCAGCCGAAATACAGGCACAGATACGCAGTATTTT.